The 4 T cell receptor beta chains reported below all come from one sample, sequenced in a study of early stage breast cancer tumors. Profiling relied on immunoSEQ multiplex PCR, and the TCRdb table lists in-frame clones only, not all of them. The repertoire holds 69,000 or so clones, with more than 70% as singletons. Material: blood. These receptors all come from a person aged 35-50 years with breast cancer.

V and J are TRBV4-1 and TRBJ1-4; 9 bases are a match to TRBD1. V trimming: 5 bases; J trimming: 5 bases; junction bases outside the gene matches: 6. Per germline, CDR1 MGHRA and CDR2 YSYEKL. This CDR3 is built from 15 residues. The CDR3 DNA is TGCGCCAGCAGCGGAAGACAGGGGGGGAATGAAAAACTGTTTTTT. It yields the protein CASSGRQGGNEKLFF.

In DNA, the CDR3 is TGTGCCATCAGGAGTACCGGGACAGGGGGACATCTGAACACTGAAGCTTTCTTT. Its protein is CAIRSTGTGGHLNTEAFF. This chain connects TRBV10-3 to TRBJ1-1; 11 bases are shared with TRBD1. Per the germline V gene, CDR1 is ENHRY and CDR2 is SYGVKD. The CDR3 sequence is 18 residues long. V gave up 6 bases and J gave up 0 bases; unmatched junction bases: 12.

V usage is TRBV7-9 and J usage is TRBJ2-1; 7 nucleotides align to TRBD2. This CDR3 comprises 13 residues. J was trimmed by 15 bases and V by 0 bases; bases with no gene match: 8. Germline CDR1 and CDR2: SEHNR and FQNEAQ (reference sequence). CDR3 protein: CASSLAGWEGRFF. As DNA, the CDR3 is TGTGCCAGCAGCTTAGCGGGGTGGGAGGGGCGGTTCTTC.

This chain connects TRBV28 to TRBJ1-2; D remains unclear. The CDR3 is made up of 15 amino acids. Germline loops: CDR1 MDHEN, CDR2 SYDVKM. Trimming removed 4 bases at V and 0 bases at J, with 12 bases between. The CDR3, as DNA: TGTGCCAGCAGTTCCCTTCTAGAAGCTAACTATGGCTACACCTTC. It codes for CASSSLLEANYGYTF.